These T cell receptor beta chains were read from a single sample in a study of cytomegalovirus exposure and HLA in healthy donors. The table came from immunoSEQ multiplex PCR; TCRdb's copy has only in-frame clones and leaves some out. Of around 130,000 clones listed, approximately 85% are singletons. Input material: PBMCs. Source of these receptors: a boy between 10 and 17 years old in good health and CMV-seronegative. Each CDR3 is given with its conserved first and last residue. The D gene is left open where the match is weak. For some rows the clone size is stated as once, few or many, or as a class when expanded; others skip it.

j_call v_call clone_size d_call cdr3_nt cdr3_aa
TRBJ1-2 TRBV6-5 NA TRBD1 TGTGCCAGCAGTTTACAGGGGGAAGGCTACACCTTC CASSLQGEGYTF
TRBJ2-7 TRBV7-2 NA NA TGTGCCAGCAGCCAGGGAAATGTCGGTGACGAGCAGTACTTC CASSQGNVGDEQYF
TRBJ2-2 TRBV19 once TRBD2 TGTGCCAGTAGTATATACGCGACTAGCGTGAACACCGGGGAGCTGTTTTTT CASSIYATSVNTGELFF
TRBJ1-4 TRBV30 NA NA TGTGCCTGGAAGATGGCCATCCCCAAGGAAAAACTGTTTTTT CAWKMAIPKEKLFF
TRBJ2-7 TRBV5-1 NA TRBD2 TGCGCCAGCAGCTTGGCCGGGACTAGCGGATACGAGCAGTACTTC CASSLAGTSGYEQYF
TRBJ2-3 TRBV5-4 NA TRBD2 TGTGCCAGCAGCCCAGTTCGGGGGGGCGAGCGAGATACGCAGTATTTT CASSPVRGGERDTQYF
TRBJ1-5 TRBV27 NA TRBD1 TGTGCCAGCTCCTTGAGGCGACAGGGGGCCAGCGGTAGCAATCAGCCCCAGCATTTT CASSLRRQGASGSNQPQHF
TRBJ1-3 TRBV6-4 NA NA TGTGCCCGGGGGAGCTCTGGAAACACCATATATTTT CARGSSGNTIYF
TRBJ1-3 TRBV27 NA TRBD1 TGTGCCAGCAGTACCGGGACAGGGGAAAACACCATATATTTT CASSTGTGENTIYF
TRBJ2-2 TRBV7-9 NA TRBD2 TGTGCCAGCAGCTGGAGAGGGACTAGGGACACCGGGGAGCTGTTTTTT CASSWRGTRDTGELFF
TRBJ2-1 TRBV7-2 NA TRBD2 TGTGCCAGCAGCTCAGGGACTAGCGGGATTGTTGAGCAGTTCTTC CASSSGTSGIVEQFF
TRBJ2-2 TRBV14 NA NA TGTGCCAGCAGCCAAGGGCGGACTCAGCCCGGGGAGCTGTTTTTT CASSQGRTQPGELFF
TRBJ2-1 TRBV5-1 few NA TGCGCCAGCAGCCCCCCGTCTTCTGAGCAGTTCTTC CASSPPSSEQFF
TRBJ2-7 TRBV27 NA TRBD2 TGTGCCAGCATCCGGTCTAGCGGGAGTTATAGGGACGAGCAGTACTTC CASIRSSGSYRDEQYF
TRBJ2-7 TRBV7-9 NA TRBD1 TGTGCCAGCAGAAAAATAATAACCGGGACAGGGGGTTCCTACGAGCAGTACTTC CASRKIITGTGGSYEQYF
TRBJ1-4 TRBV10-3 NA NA TGTGCCATCAGTGACAGGTATGAGGAAAAACTGTTTTTT CAISDRYEEKLFF
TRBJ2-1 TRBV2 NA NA TGTGCCAGCAACAAGATTCACAGGGAAGTCTCCTACAATGAGCAGTTCTTC CASNKIHREVSYNEQFF